The 32 T cell receptor beta chains given below trace back to one sample, sequenced in a study of cytomegalovirus exposure and HLA in healthy donors. Both 60 Vbeta primers and 13 Jbeta primers went into the PCR. Sequencing was performed with immunoSEQ multiplex PCR; in TCRdb, only in-frame clones are kept and a portion is missing. The sample comprises about 150,000 clones, 76% of which are singletons, and approximately 3% rests with the top ten. Input material: PBMCs. These receptors came from a male donor in good health and CMV-seronegative.

V and J are TRBV7-2 and TRBJ2-7, with 10 bases identical to TRBD2. This CDR3 spans 17 amino acids. The J segment lost 3 bases and the V segment lost 4 bases, leaving 12 bases of the junction unmatched. Germline lookup yields CDR1 SGHTA and CDR2 FQGNSA. The CDR3 bases are TGTGCCAGCAGCTCGGAAGGGGGACTAGCGACCAGCTACGAGCAGTACTTC. Translated: CASSSEGGLATSYEQYF.

The chain uses TRBV27 and TRBJ1-4, with unresolved D. CDR1 MNHEY and CDR2 SMNVEV come from the germline V gene (reference sequence). This CDR3 has 15 amino acids. V was pared by 1 base and J by 3 bases, with 9 bases between. The CDR3 region has the DNA TGTGCCAGCAGTTTATTTGACAAGCCTAATGAAAAACTGTTTTTT. Amino acid sequence: CASSLFDKPNEKLFF.

The rearrangement uses TRBV19 and TRBJ1-5; D uncertain. Germline loops: CDR1 LNHDA, CDR2 SQIVND (reference sequence). The CDR3 has 17 amino acids. Trimming shortened V by 6 bases and J by 1 base, and 19 bases separated the two germline ends. CDR3 in amino acids: CASRRLPPGLSNQPQHF. CDR3 DNA: TGTGCCAGTAGACGGCTCCCCCCCGGACTCAGCAATCAGCCCCAGCATTTT. The complete variable domain, with remaining parts taken from reference TRBV19 and TRBJ1-5, reads DGGITQSPKYLFRKEGQNVTLSCEQNLNHDAMYWYRQDPGQGLRLIYYSQIVNDFQKGDIAEGYSVSREKKESFPLTVTSAQKNPTAFYLCASRRLPPGLSNQPQHFGDGTRLSIL.

This clone showed up just once. The rearrangement links TRBV18 to TRBJ2-2; 10 bases map to TRBD2. V lost 1 base and J lost 4; bases outside the gene matches: 3. This CDR3 has 16 amino acids. Germline values: CDR1 KGHSH, CDR2 LQKENI. The CDR3 coding sequence is TGTGCCAGCTCACCACTCCCTAGCGGGAGCACCGGGGAGCTGTTTTTT. Amino acid sequence: CASSPLPSGSTGELFF.

V usage is TRBV7-8 and J usage is TRBJ1-1, with D possibly matching TRBD1 (6 bases). Germline CDR1 and CDR2: SGHVS and FQNEAQ. The CDR3 covers 16 residues. V was shortened by 5 bases and J by 0 bases, with 16 bases between the two germline ends. The CDR3 DNA reads TGTGCCAGCAGCGCCAGTAACAGGGCTTTGAACACTGAAGCTTTCTTT. It yields the protein CASSASNRALNTEAFF.

The rearrangement uses TRBV6-5 and TRBJ1-2; 12 bases line up with TRBD1. This CDR3 comprises 15 residues. Germline values: CDR1 MNHEY, CDR2 SVGAGI. V dropped 2 bases and J dropped 7; count of bases not matched to a gene: 5. CDR3 protein: CASSYGGQGASGYTF. DNA for the CDR3: TGTGCCAGCAGTTACGGGGGACAGGGGGCGAGTGGCTACACCTTC.

This chain uses TRBV30 with TRBJ2-3; 8 bases are shared with TRBD1. The germline V gene encodes CDR1 GTSNPN and CDR2 SVGIG (reference sequence). V lost 5 bases, J lost 3 bases, and 4 bases stayed unmatched. The CDR3 sequence is 13 residues long. The CDR3: CAWSGGRTDTQYF. Written as DNA, the CDR3 is TGTGCCTGGTCAGGGGGCAGGACAGATACGCAGTATTTT. Complete variable domain (other parts from reference TRBV30 and TRBJ2-3): SQTIHQWPATLVQPVGSPLSLECTVEGTSNPNLYWYRQAAGRGLQLLFYSVGIGQISSEVPQNLSASRPQDRQFILSSKKLLLSDSGFYLCAWSGGRTDTQYFGPGTRLTVL.

The chain joins TRBV29-1 to TRBJ2-5; D is perhaps TRBD2 (6 bases). This CDR3 contains 12 residues. V was pared by 4 bases and J by 3 bases, with 9 bases between. Germline V gives CDR1 SQVTM, CDR2 ANQGSEA. CDR3 protein: CSVVGGEETQYF. The CDR3, as DNA: TGCAGCGTTGTCGGCGGGGAAGAGACCCAGTACTTC.

The chain employs TRBV7-2 and TRBJ2-7; 7 positions match TRBD2. The V and J ends lost 3 bases and 6 bases, in that order; junction bases with no gene match: 11. CDR1 SGHTA and CDR2 FQGNSA come from the germline V gene. The CDR3 spans 15 residues. CDR3 protein: CASSFGGTFPGEQYF. The CDR3 DNA reads as TGTGCCAGCAGCTTCGGGGGGACCTTCCCCGGCGAGCAGTACTTC.

The CDR3 DNA follows: TGTGCCAGCAGCACTCGACAGACCTACGAGCAGTACTTC. This codes for CASSTRQTYEQYF. The V gene is TRBV2, the J gene TRBJ2-5; D possibly corresponds to TRBD1 (5 bases). TRBJ2-7 explains the end of the DNA better; the J call may be wrong. Germline V CDR1 and CDR2: SNHLY, FYNNEI. The CDR3 runs to 13 residues.

The chain is built from TRBV5-4 and TRBJ2-2, with 7 nucleotides matching TRBD2. The CDR3 runs 19 residues. The J segment lost 7 bases and the V segment lost 3 bases, leaving 21 bases of the junction unmatched. Germline V gene data show CDR1 as SGHNT and CDR2 as YYREEE (reference sequence). The CDR3 DNA sequence: TGTGCCAGCAGCTCGCCAAAGCCGCGAGCGGGAAACCGGATCGGGGAGCTGTTTTTT. This gives the protein CASSSPKPRAGNRIGELFF.

This clone came up a few times. The gene calls are TRBV27 and TRBJ1-2; no definite D call. The CDR3 is 16 residues long. Germline lookup yields CDR1 MNHEY and CDR2 SMNVEV (reference sequence). V lost 0 bases and J 4 bases, leaving 15 bases between the germline ends. As DNA, the CDR3 is TGTGCCAGCAGTTTATCCCCTCTGGGAGGGCTCTATGGCTACACCTTC. It is translated as CASSLSPLGGLYGYTF.

This clone showed up just once. This rearrangement joins TRBV5-1 to TRBJ1-1; 9 positions agree with TRBD1. Germline CDR1 is SGHRS and CDR2 is YFSETQ. This CDR3 has 14 residues. V was pared by 3 bases and J by 5 bases, with 5 bases of the junction left unmatched. CDR3 in amino acids: CASSYDRGLTEAFF. The CDR3 region has the DNA TGCGCCAGCAGCTATGACAGGGGGTTGACTGAAGCTTTCTTT.

This rearrangement joins TRBV18 to TRBJ2-7; 8 nucleotides align to TRBD1. V shed 2 bases and J 0 bases; nucleotides not matched to a gene: 6. CDR3 size: 16 residues. Germline V lookup: CDR1 KGHSH, CDR2 LQKENI. In DNA form, the CDR3 reads TGTGCCAGCTCACCAATGGGCCAGGGGGCCTCCTACGAGCAGTACTTC. Its protein is CASSPMGQGASYEQYF.

The V and J genes are TRBV9 and TRBJ2-1, with 12 bases fitting TRBD2. V was clipped by 0 bases and J by 2 bases; unmatched bases: 3. The CDR3 loop spans 17 amino acids. Looked up from germline, CDR1 is SGDLS and CDR2 is YYNGEE. CDR3 protein: CASSVAWTSGAYNEQFF. CDR3 sequence (DNA): TGTGCCAGCAGCGTAGCCTGGACTAGCGGGGCCTACAATGAGCAGTTCTTC. Using reference TRBV9 and TRBJ2-1 for the parts outside the CDR3, the full variable domain is DSGVTQTPKHLITATGQRVTLRCSPRSGDLSVYWYQQSLDQGLQFLIQYYNGEERAKGNILERFSAQQFPDLHSELNLSSLELGDSALYFCASSVAWTSGAYNEQFFGPGTRLTVL.

The chain employs TRBV4-1 and TRBJ1-5, with D perhaps matching TRBD1 (5 bases). This CDR3 has 15 amino acids. In germline, CDR1 is MGHRA, CDR2 YSYEKL. Trimming shortened V by 0 bases and J by 8 bases, and 14 bases separated the two germline ends. The CDR3 DNA follows: TGCGCCAGCAGCCAAGATAGGATGGGGGGAAAGCCCCAGCATTTT. This sequence encodes CASSQDRMGGKPQHF.

In its sample, this clone was seen a few times. The chain links TRBV5-4 to TRBJ2-7, with a possible D match to TRBD1 (6 bases). This CDR3 has 15 residues. Trimming took 5 bases from V and 2 from J, leaving 17 bases between them. From germline, CDR1 is SGHNT and CDR2 YYREEE (reference sequence). CDR3 region: CASSRQTGNPYEQYF. As DNA, the CDR3 is TGTGCCAGCAGTCGACAAACAGGGAACCCCTACGAGCAGTACTTC.

The chain links TRBV6-4 to TRBJ1-2; TRBD1 matches at 10 bases. V shed 3 bases, J shed 9 bases, and the junction held 10 bases outside the gene matches. CDR1 and CDR2 (germline): MRHNA, SNTAGT. The CDR3 runs 15 residues. The chain's CDR3 is CASSERPGQGGSYTF. The CDR3, as DNA: TGTGCCAGCAGTGAGCGTCCCGGACAGGGGGGGAGCTACACCTTC.

A few counts support this clone. The rearrangement joins TRBV7-9 to TRBJ2-5; tentatively, D is TRBD1 (5 bases). This CDR3 spans 14 amino acids. The germline CDR1 and CDR2 sequences are SEHNR and FQNEAQ (reference sequence). Trimming removed 2 bases from V and 6 bases from J, with 13 bases in between. In nucleotides, the CDR3 is TGTGCCAGCAGCTTAACCCCACAGGCGAAGACCCAGTACTTC. It codes for CASSLTPQAKTQYF.

The chain links TRBV30 to TRBJ1-5, with D tentatively TRBD1 (6 bases). V was clipped by 0 bases and J by 7 bases, with 19 bases between them. This CDR3 is 16 amino acids long. The germline V gene has CDR1 GTSNPN and CDR2 SVGIG (reference sequence). The CDR3 DNA sequence: TGTGCCTGGAGTGTACCCTCGGGGGGGCGAAACCAGCCCCAGCATTTT. Encoded protein: CAWSVPSGGRNQPQHF.

This clone was counted a few times. CDR3: CASSYLSGDGYTF. CDR3 DNA sequence: TGTGCCAGCAGTTACTTGTCAGGGGATGGCTACACCTTC. The rearrangement links TRBV6-5 to TRBJ1-2, with D possibly TRBD1 on 6 matching bases. CDR3 size: 13 residues. Between the trimmed V and J ends, which lost 1 base and 6 bases, there was a span of 9 bases. Germline CDR1 and CDR2: MNHEY and SVGAGI.

V usage is TRBV28 and J usage is TRBJ1-5; D is perhaps TRBD1 (5 bases). The V gene lost 6 bases and the J gene lost 3 bases, with 12 bases spanning the gap. The length of the CDR3 is 14 residues. Per the germline V gene, CDR1 is MDHEN and CDR2 is SYDVKM. CDR3 sequence: CASRPGGDNQPQHF. The CDR3, as DNA: TGTGCCAGCAGACCGGGGGGGGACAATCAGCCCCAGCATTTT.

The chain couples TRBV7-8 to TRBJ1-2, with 7 bases matching TRBD1. Looked up from germline, CDR1 is SGHVS and CDR2 is FQNEAQ. With 2 bases clipped from V and 1 base from J, the junction kept 4 bases outside the gene matches. The CDR3 length is 15 residues. The CDR3 reads CASSLRGQLNYGYTF. The CDR3, as DNA: TGTGCCAGCAGCTTACGGGGACAGCTTAACTATGGCTACACCTTC.

The chain is built from TRBV6-1 and TRBJ2-4, with a possible D match to TRBD1 (6 bases). The CDR3 has 16 residues. Trimming took 4 bases from V and 0 from J, leaving 13 bases between them. Per germline, CDR1 MNHNS and CDR2 SASEGT. The CDR3 reads CASSAGHLGAKNIQYF. As DNA, the CDR3 is TGTGCCAGCAGTGCGGGACACTTGGGAGCCAAAAACATTCAGTACTTC.

The V gene is TRBV12-2, the J gene TRBJ1-3. TRBV12-2 corresponds to a pseudogene. The length of the CDR3 is 15 residues. In DNA, the CDR3 is TGTGCAAGTCGCTTATTCCACAGTTTTTGGACTACCATATATTTT. The encoded protein is CASRLFHSFWTTIYF.

V is TRBV18 and J is TRBJ1-3, with 7 bases aligning to TRBD1. The CDR3 extends over 15 amino acids. Per germline, CDR1 KGHSH and CDR2 LQKENI. V lost 0 bases to trimming and J lost 2 bases; unmatched junction nucleotides: 1. Written as DNA, the CDR3 is TGTGCCAGCTCACCACCGGGACAGCCTGGAAACACCATATATTTT. It codes for CASSPPGQPGNTIYF.

Here the CDR3 DNA reads TGTGCCAGCAGTTACTCTGTCACAGGGGGCTATGGCTACACCTTC. Residues: CASSYSVTGGYGYTF. The V call is TRBV6-5, the J call TRBJ1-2, with TRBD1 matching 8 bases. Germline CDR1 is MNHEY and CDR2 is SVGAGI. V lost 0 bases to trimming and J lost 4 bases; unmatched junction nucleotides: 4. This CDR3 spans 15 amino acids.

The CDR3 spells CASSSRTRSNPVSGANVLTF. The CDR3 DNA follows: TGTGCCAGCAGTTCTCGGACAAGAAGCAACCCTGTCTCTGGGGCCAACGTCCTGACTTTC. The rearrangement links TRBV2 to TRBJ2-6; TRBD1 might be the D (5 bases). V dropped 5 bases and J dropped 0 bases, with 23 bases sitting between them. The germline V gene encodes CDR1 SNHLY and CDR2 FYNNEI. This CDR3 has 20 residues.

V is TRBV5-1 and J is TRBJ1-5; D remains ambiguous. The germline V gene encodes CDR1 SGHRS and CDR2 YFSETQ. Trimming shortened V by 0 bases and J by 4 bases, and 11 bases separated the two germline ends. The CDR3 is made up of 15 amino acids. The chain's CDR3 is CASSLGGSGNQPQHF. The CDR3 nucleotides are TGCGCCAGCAGCTTGGGAGGGAGCGGTAATCAGCCCCAGCATTTT.

This chain connects TRBV5-4 to TRBJ1-2; 9 nucleotides line up with TRBD1. The ends lost 1 base at V and 1 base at J; junction bases unmatched: 2. Germline loops: CDR1 SGHNT, CDR2 YYREEE (reference sequence). This CDR3 is built from 15 residues. Written as DNA, the CDR3 is TGTGCCAGCAGCTTGAGGGACAGGGATAACTATGGCTACACCTTC. Amino acid sequence: CASSLRDRDNYGYTF.

V gene TRBV18 combines with J gene TRBJ2-1, with 10 positions matching TRBD2. Germline trimming cut 6 bases from V and 4 bases from J; bases unmatched to any gene: 6. Per germline, CDR1 KGHSH and CDR2 LQKENI. The CDR3 length is 15 residues. CDR3 DNA sequence: TGTGCCAGCTCTAGCCCTAGCGGGGGTTACAATGAGCAGTTCTTC. Translated, it gives CASSSPSGGYNEQFF.

This rearrangement joins TRBV28 to TRBJ2-4; TRBD2 aligns across 9 bases. CDR1 is MDHEN, CDR2 SYDVKM, per germline. The V and J ends lost 4 bases and 4 bases, in that order; junction bases with no gene match: 11. CDR3 length: 17 residues. The CDR3 spells CASSYPQGLAAKNIQYF. The CDR3 DNA is TGTGCCAGCAGTTATCCCCAGGGACTAGCAGCGAAAAACATTCAGTACTTC.